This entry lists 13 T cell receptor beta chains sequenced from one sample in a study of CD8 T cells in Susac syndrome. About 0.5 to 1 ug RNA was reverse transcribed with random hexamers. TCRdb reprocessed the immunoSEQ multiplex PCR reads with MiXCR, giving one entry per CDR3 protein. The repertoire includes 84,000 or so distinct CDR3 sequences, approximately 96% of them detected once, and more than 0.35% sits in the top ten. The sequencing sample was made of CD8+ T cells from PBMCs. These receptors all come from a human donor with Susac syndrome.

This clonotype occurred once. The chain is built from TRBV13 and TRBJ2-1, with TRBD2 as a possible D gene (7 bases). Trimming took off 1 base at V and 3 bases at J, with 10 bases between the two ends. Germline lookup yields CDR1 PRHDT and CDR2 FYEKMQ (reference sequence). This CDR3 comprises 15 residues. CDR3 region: CASSLAGGRYNEQFF. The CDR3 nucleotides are TGTGCCAGCAGCTTAGCGGGGGGCCGCTACAATGAGCAGTTCTTC. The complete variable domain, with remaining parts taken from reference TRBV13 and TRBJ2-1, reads AAGVIQSPRHLIKEKRETATLKCYPIPRHDTVYWYQQGPGQDPQFLISFYEKMQSDKGSIPDRFSAQQFSDYHSELNMSSLELGDSALYFCASSLAGGRYNEQFFGPGTRLTVL.

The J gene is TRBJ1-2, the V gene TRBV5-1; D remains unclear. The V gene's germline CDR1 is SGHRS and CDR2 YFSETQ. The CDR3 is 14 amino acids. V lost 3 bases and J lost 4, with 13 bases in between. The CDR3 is CASSSEEAGYGYTF. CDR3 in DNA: TGCGCCAGCAGCTCGGAGGAGGCGGGCTATGGCTACACCTTC.

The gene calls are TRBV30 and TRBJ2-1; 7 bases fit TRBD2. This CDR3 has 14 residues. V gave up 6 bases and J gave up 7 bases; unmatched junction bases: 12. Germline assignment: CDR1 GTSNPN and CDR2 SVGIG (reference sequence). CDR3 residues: CACNLGEGRNEQFF. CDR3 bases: TGTGCCTGTAATCTCGGGGAGGGCAGAAATGAGCAGTTCTTC.

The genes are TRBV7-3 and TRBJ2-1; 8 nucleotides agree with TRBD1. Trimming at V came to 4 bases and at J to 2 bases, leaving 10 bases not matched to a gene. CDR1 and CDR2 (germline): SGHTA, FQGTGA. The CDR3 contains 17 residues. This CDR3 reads CASSSEPQGATYNEQFF. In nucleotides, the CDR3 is TGTGCCAGCAGCTCTGAACCCCAGGGGGCCACCTACAATGAGCAGTTCTTC.

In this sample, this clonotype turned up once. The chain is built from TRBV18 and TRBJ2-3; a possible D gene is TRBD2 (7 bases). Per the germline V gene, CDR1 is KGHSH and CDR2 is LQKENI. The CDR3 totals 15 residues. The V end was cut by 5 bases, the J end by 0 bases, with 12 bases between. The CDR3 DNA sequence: TGTGCCAGCTCATCGGGGGGCAGGAGCACAGATACGCAGTATTTT. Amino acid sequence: CASSSGGRSTDTQYF.

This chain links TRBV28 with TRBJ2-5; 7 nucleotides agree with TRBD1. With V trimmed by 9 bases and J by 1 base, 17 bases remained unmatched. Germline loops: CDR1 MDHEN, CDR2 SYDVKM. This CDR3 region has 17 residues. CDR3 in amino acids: CARAGVTGTEGQETQYF. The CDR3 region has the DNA TGTGCCAGGGCTGGAGTAACCGGGACAGAGGGCCAAGAGACCCAGTACTTC.

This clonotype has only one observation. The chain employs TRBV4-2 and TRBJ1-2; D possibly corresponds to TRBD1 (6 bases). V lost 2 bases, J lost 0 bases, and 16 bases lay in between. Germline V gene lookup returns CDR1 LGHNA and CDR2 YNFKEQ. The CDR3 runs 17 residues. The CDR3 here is CASSQRPGEMTNYGYTF. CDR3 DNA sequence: TGTGCCAGCAGCCAAAGGCCAGGGGAAATGACTAACTATGGCTACACCTTC.

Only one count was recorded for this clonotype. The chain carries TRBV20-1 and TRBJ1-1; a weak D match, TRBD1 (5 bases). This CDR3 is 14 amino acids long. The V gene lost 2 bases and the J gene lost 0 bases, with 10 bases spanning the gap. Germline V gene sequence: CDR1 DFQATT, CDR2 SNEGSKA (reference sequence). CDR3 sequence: CSARWGGVNTEAFF. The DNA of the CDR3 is TGCAGTGCTAGATGGGGGGGGGTGAACACTGAAGCTTTCTTT.

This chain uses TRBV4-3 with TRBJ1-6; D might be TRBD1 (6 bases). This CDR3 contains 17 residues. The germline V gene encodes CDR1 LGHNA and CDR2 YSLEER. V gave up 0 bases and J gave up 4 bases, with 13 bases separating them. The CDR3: CASSQELDSSYNSPLHF. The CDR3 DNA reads TGCGCCAGCAGCCAAGAATTGGACAGTTCATATAATTCACCCCTCCACTTT.

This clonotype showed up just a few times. The CDR3 nucleotides are TGTGCCATCAGTGAGTCGTTTGACGTCGGTGATGAGCAGTTCTTC. This translates into CAISESFDVGDEQFF. This chain uses TRBV10-3 with TRBJ2-1, with no clear D. Trimming removed 0 bases from V and 8 bases from J, with 14 bases in between. CDR1 and CDR2 (germline): ENHRY, SYGVKD. The CDR3 extends over 15 amino acids.

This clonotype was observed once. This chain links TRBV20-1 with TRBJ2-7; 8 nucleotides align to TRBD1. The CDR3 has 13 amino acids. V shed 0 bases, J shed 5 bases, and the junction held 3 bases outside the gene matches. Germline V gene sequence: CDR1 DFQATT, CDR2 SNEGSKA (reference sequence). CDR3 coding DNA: TGCAGTGCTAGAGACAGGGGGCAGGACGAGCAGTACGTC. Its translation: CSARDRGQDEQYV.

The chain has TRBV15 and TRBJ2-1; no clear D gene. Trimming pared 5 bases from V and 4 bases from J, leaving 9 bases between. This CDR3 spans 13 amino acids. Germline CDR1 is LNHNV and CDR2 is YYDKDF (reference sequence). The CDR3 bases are TGTGCCACCAGCGGGTCCAGGTACAATGAGCAGTTCTTC. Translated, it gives CATSGSRYNEQFF.

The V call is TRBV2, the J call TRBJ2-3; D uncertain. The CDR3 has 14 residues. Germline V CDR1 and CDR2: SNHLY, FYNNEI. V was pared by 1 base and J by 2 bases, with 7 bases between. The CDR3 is CASSEGQITDTQYF. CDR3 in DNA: TGTGCCAGCAGTGAAGGGCAGATCACAGATACGCAGTATTTT. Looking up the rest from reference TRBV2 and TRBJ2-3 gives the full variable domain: EPEVTQTPSHQVTQMGQEVILRCVPISNHLYFYWYRQILGQKVEFLVSFYNNEISEKSEIFDDQFSVERPDGSNFTLKIRSTKLEDSAMYFCASSEGQITDTQYFGPGTRLTVL.